Listed below are T cell receptor beta chains from one sample, sequenced in a study of PD-1 blockade in classical Hodgkin lymphoma. This table comes from immunoSEQ multiplex PCR, and its TCRdb copy is limited to in-frame clones, with some not included. The sample consists of around 39,000 clones, approximately 82% of them appearing once. This specimen was peripheral blood mononuclear cells (PBMCs), taken before the second cycle of nivolumab. Source of these receptors: a human donor with classical Hodgkin lymphoma. The CDR3 runs from the conserved cysteine through the conserved F or W. D genes are given only for firm matches. Rows give clone size only sometimes, using once, few, many, or a class for an expanded clone.

v_gene	abundance	j_gene	d_gene	CDR3aa	CDR3nt
TRBV7-3	-	TRBJ2-5	-	CASSLKGSAPRETQYF	TGTGCCAGCAGCTTAAAGGGAAGTGCGCCAAGGGAGACCCAGTACTTC
TRBV7-2	-	TRBJ1-5	-	CASSFLRGPQPQHF	TGTGCCAGCAGCTTCTTACGGGGGCCCCAGCCCCAGCATTTT
TRBV10-3	-	TRBJ2-7	TRBD2	CAIRASGGDHYEQYF	TGTGCCATCAGGGCTAGCGGGGGGGATCACTACGAGCAGTACTTC
TRBV7-6	-	TRBJ2-5	TRBD2	CASSLSGGFQETQYF	TGTGCCAGCAGCCTTAGCGGGGGTTTCCAAGAGACCCAGTACTTC
TRBV5-1	-	TRBJ1-1	-	CASSLLLTTEAFF	TGCGCCAGCAGCTTGCTTTTGACCACTGAAGCTTTCTTT
TRBV6-5	-	TRBJ2-3	-	CASSPQYSASDTQYF	TGTGCCAGCAGCCCACAATACTCGGCGTCGGATACGCAGTATTTT
TRBV4-3	few	TRBJ2-7	-	CASSVSGSQGYEQYF	TGCGCCAGCAGCGTATCGGGCAGCCAGGGCTACGAGCAGTACTTC
TRBV7-9	-	TRBJ1-3	-	CASSLGGDLGNTIYF	TGTGCCAGCAGCTTAGGTGGGGACCTTGGAAACACCATATATTTT
TRBV4-1	-	TRBJ2-7	-	CASSQTETYEQYF	TGCGCCAGCAGCCAAACAGAAACCTACGAGCAGTACTTC
TRBV6-5	-	TRBJ1-1	-	CASSYSNGNTEAFF	TGTGCCAGCAGTTACTCGAATGGGAACACTGAAGCTTTCTTT
TRBV2	-	TRBJ2-7	TRBD1	CASSGTGQGRNEQYF	TGTGCCAGCAGTGGGACGGGACAGGGGCGCAACGAGCAGTACTTC
TRBV7-3	-	TRBJ2-3	-	CASSLTGADTQYF	TGTGCCAGCAGCTTAACGGGGGCAGATACGCAGTATTTT
TRBV11-2	-	TRBJ1-1	-	CASSWTSTEAFF	TGTGCCAGCAGCTGGACATCTACTGAAGCTTTCTTT
TRBV5-1	-	TRBJ2-7	TRBD1	CASSWTGYSSYEQYF	TGCGCCAGCAGCTGGACAGGGTATAGCTCCTACGAGCAGTACTTC
TRBV19	-	TRBJ2-3	-	CASSHLQGSTDTQYF	TGTGCCAGTAGCCACCTACAGGGTAGCACAGATACGCAGTATTTT
TRBV5-1	once	TRBJ2-7	-	CASSGAVEEQYF	TGCGCCAGCAGCGGAGCAGTGGAAGAGCAGTACTTC
TRBV6-4	-	TRBJ1-1	TRBD1	CASSPDRGGTEAFF	TGTGCCAGCAGTCCGGACAGGGGGGGCACTGAAGCTTTCTTT
TRBV27	few	TRBJ2-3	-	CASKEGGSTDTQYF	TGTGCCAGCAAAGAAGGGGGAAGCACAGATACGCAGTATTTT
TRBV7-9	-	TRBJ2-3	-	CASSLSGPDTQYF	TGTGCCAGCAGCTTAAGCGGTCCAGATACGCAGTATTTT
TRBV7-9	-	TRBJ2-2	TRBD2	CASSSLAGHTGELFF	TGTGCCAGCAGCTCACTAGCGGGGCACACCGGGGAGCTGTTTTTT
TRBV5-1	-	TRBJ2-5	-	CASSPTPQETQYF	TGCGCCAGCAGCCCAACCCCTCAAGAGACCCAGTACTTC
TRBV5-4	-	TRBJ2-7	-	CASGHRRQDYEQYF	TGTGCCAGCGGTCACCGGAGACAGGATTACGAGCAGTACTTC
TRBV5-1	-	TRBJ1-3	-	CASSPLSGEPGNTIYF	TGCGCCAGCAGCCCCTTGTCCGGTGAACCTGGAAACACCATATATTTT
TRBV4-2	-	TRBJ1-2	-	CASSQLVGTTHGYTF	TGTGCCAGCAGCCAATTAGTTGGGACAACTCATGGCTACACCTTC
TRBV6-5	-	TRBJ2-5	-	CASKDTGGDLQTQYF	TGTGCCAGCAAAGACACGGGGGGCGATCTGCAGACCCAGTACTTC
TRBV2	medium-sized	TRBJ1-5	-	CASMGVGDNQPQHF	TGTGCCAGCATGGGGGTTGGGGACAATCAGCCCCAGCATTTT
TRBV14	-	TRBJ2-7	-	CASSRGGTYEQYF	TGTGCCAGCAGCCGTGGAGGAACCTACGAGCAGTACTTC
TRBV19	-	TRBJ1-5	TRBD1	CASSIHRGPNQPQHF	TGTGCCAGTAGTATCCACAGGGGCCCAAATCAGCCCCAGCATTTT
TRBV4-3	-	TRBJ2-5	-	CASSQDAWMGETQYF	TGCGCCAGCAGCCAAGATGCCTGGATGGGGGAGACCCAGTACTTC
TRBV7-2	few	TRBJ2-5	-	CASSFGQGETQYF	TGTGCCAGCAGCTTCGGTCAAGGGGAGACCCAGTACTTC
TRBV15	-	TRBJ2-3	TRBD2	CATSGGVGGGGPGGTDTQYF	TGTGCCACCAGCGGAGGCGTGGGAGGCGGGGGGCCCGGGGGCACAGATACGCAGTATTTT
TRBV14	few	TRBJ1-1	-	CASSQDVGRNTEAFF	TGTGCCAGCAGCCAAGATGTCGGTAGGAACACTGAAGCTTTCTTT
TRBV14	-	TRBJ2-1	-	CASSPSGGEQFF	TGTGCCAGCAGCCCTTCCGGGGGTGAGCAGTTCTTC
TRBV11-2	-	TRBJ2-7	-	CASSLNLGGDLNEQYF	TGTGCCAGCAGCTTAAACCTGGGGGGCGATCTCAACGAGCAGTACTTC
TRBV5-1	-	TRBJ1-1	TRBD1	CASSVPGQGFPEAFF	TGCGCCAGCAGCGTCCCGGGACAGGGGTTTCCTGAAGCTTTCTTT
TRBV5-6	-	TRBJ2-7	-	CASSLALGAFYEQYF	TGTGCCAGCAGCTTGGCCTTAGGGGCGTTCTACGAGCAGTACTTC
TRBV19	-	TRBJ2-5	-	CASGAGTEETQYF	TGTGCCAGTGGCGCGGGGACCGAAGAGACCCAGTACTTC